Listed below are T cell receptor beta chains from one sample, sequenced in a study of shared clonotypes between healthy human individuals. The assay was immunoSEQ multiplex PCR, and TCRdb's table has in-frame clones only and misses some. The sample contains 950,000 to 1,100,000 clones, 70% to 80% of which appear only once. Specimen: memory CD4+ T cells sorted from blood. Receptors were obtained from a man between 18 and 35 years old in good health. Each CDR3 is given with its conserved first and last residue. Fields, in order: V gene, clone size, J gene, D gene, CDR3 DNA, CDR3 protein. A D gene is named only where the DNA matches it firmly. Size values are once, few and many counts, or a class for expanded clones, and some rows have none.

>TRBV5-1|NA|TRBJ2-3|TRBD2
TGCGCCAGCAGTGTTACGGGGAGGGTCCCAGATACGCAGTATTTT
CASSVTGRVPDTQYF
>TRBV28|NA|TRBJ2-7|TRBD1
TGTGCCAGCAGCAGGGACAGTCGCTCCTACGAGCAGTACTTC
CASSRDSRSYEQYF
>TRBV18|NA|TRBJ2-5|NA
TGTGCCAGCTCACCACAGCTAGATGAGACCCAGTACTTC
CASSPQLDETQYF
>TRBV9|NA|TRBJ1-5|TRBD1
TGTGCCAGCAGCTCAGGACAGGGGGCAGGTCAGCCCCAGCATTTT
CASSSGQGAGQPQHF
>TRBV9|NA|TRBJ2-5|NA
TGTGCCAGCAGCGTTAACTGGCACCAAGAGACCCAGTACTTC
CASSVNWHQETQYF
>TRBV5-1|NA|TRBJ1-6|NA
TGCGCCAGCAGCCCCCGGGAGGATTATAATTCACCCCTCCACTTT
CASSPREDYNSPLHF
>TRBV6-5|once|TRBJ2-5|NA
TGTGCCAGCAGACGCGGTAGGGGGTCAGAGACCCAGTACTTC
CASRRGRGSETQYF
>TRBV4-1|once|TRBJ2-1|NA
TGCGCCAGCAGCCAAGATAGGTCCAGCGCTGAGCAGTTCTTC
CASSQDRSSAEQFF
>TRBV5-6|once|TRBJ1-2|TRBD1
TGTGCCAGCAGATCAGGACAGGGGGCGCTTTATGGCTACACCTTC
CASRSGQGALYGYTF
>TRBV11-2|NA|TRBJ1-2|NA
TGTGCCAGCAGCCCAAAAATAGGGGGAAGCTATGGCTACACCTTC
CASSPKIGGSYGYTF
>TRBV7-9|NA|TRBJ1-1|NA
TGTGCCAGCAGCTTAGCGGTCAGGGTCGGTGAAGCTTTCTTT
CASSLAVRVGEAFF
>TRBV19|few|TRBJ2-3|NA
TGTGCCAGTAGTCCTACCGGCACAGATACGCAGTATTTT
CASSPTGTDTQYF
>TRBV14|NA|TRBJ2-5|TRBD1
TGTGCCAGCAGCCCTCCGGGACAGTGGGACCAAGAGACCCAGTACTTC
CASSPPGQWDQETQYF
>TRBV4-1|NA|TRBJ2-2|NA
TGCGCCAGCAGCCACCCAGGGGCGAGGACCGGGGAGCTGTTTTTT
CASSHPGARTGELFF
>TRBV7-2|NA|TRBJ2-5|NA
TGTGCCAGCAGCTTCATAGAGACCCAGTACTTC
CASSFIETQYF
>TRBV7-2|once|TRBJ2-1|NA
TGTGCCAGCAGCTCTCCGGCCCGAGAGCAGTTCTTC
CASSSPAREQFF
>TRBV6-6|NA|TRBJ1-1|TRBD1
TGTGCCAGCAGCCCACTCAAGGACAGGGGCCATGAAGCTTTCTTT
CASSPLKDRGHEAFF
>TRBV5-6|NA|TRBJ2-3|NA
TGTGCCAGCAGCTTGGTCGCCAAAGATACGCAGTATTTT
CASSLVAKDTQYF
>TRBV27|NA|TRBJ1-6|NA
TGTGCCAGCACTCTTAGGGACCCCTCCTCTACACCCCTCCACTTT
CASTLRDPSSTPLHF
>TRBV6-6|NA|TRBJ1-5|NA
TGTGCCAGCAGTAAGACCTCTAGCAATCAGCCCCAGCATTTT
CASSKTSSNQPQHF
>TRBV7-6|NA|TRBJ1-1|NA
TGTGCCAGCAGCTTAGTGGGAGGGAGCACTGAAGCTTTCTTT
CASSLVGGSTEAFF
>TRBV5-1|NA|TRBJ1-1|NA
TGCGCCAGCAGCTTGGAGCCGGACACTGAAGCTTTCTTT
CASSLEPDTEAFF
>TRBV9|NA|TRBJ1-1|NA
TGTGCCAGCAGCGCAGACGCGTCGAACACTGAAGCTTTCTTT
CASSADASNTEAFF
>TRBV29-1|many|TRBJ2-7|NA
TGCAGCGTTGGCACACCCGCAGGGGGGCACTCCTACGAGCAGTACTTC
CSVGTPAGGHSYEQYF
>TRBV30|many|TRBJ2-3|TRBD2
TGTGCCCGGTCGACTAGCGGGAGTCCAACAGATACGCAGTATTTT
CARSTSGSPTDTQYF
>TRBV18|NA|TRBJ1-5|TRBD1
TGTGCCAGCTCAGGAATGGACAGGAATCAGCCCCAGCATTTT
CASSGMDRNQPQHF
>TRBV11-2|NA|TRBJ2-7|NA
TGTGCCAGCAGCCCAGGTAGCGGTTCCTACGAGCAGTACTTC
CASSPGSGSYEQYF
>TRBV12-5|NA|TRBJ2-5|TRBD2
TGTGCTAGTGGCCGAGGACTAGCGGGAGCTTACCAAGAGACCCAGTACTTC
CASGRGLAGAYQETQYF
>TRBV5-4|NA|TRBJ1-2|NA
TGTGCCAGCACCTCTCCCAGGGAGGGCGACTATGGCTACACCTTC
CASTSPREGDYGYTF
>TRBV10-3|NA|TRBJ2-7|NA
TGTGCCATCAGTGAACAGAGGGGACTCACTTCCTACGAGCAGTACTTC
CAISEQRGLTSYEQYF
>TRBV5-1|NA|TRBJ2-7|TRBD2
TGCGCCAGCAGCTTGGGGACTAGCGGGAGCTACGAGCAGTACTTC
CASSLGTSGSYEQYF
>TRBV5-1|NA|TRBJ2-3|TRBD2
TGCGCCAGCAGCAGGGACCCTCCGGGGGGTAGAACTAGCACAGATACGCAGTATTTT
CASSRDPPGGRTSTDTQYF
>TRBV10-3|NA|TRBJ2-1|NA
TGTGCCATCAGCAGGGAGGATGAGCAGTTCTTC
CAISREDEQFF
>TRBV7-3|NA|TRBJ2-5|TRBD2
TGTGCCAGCAGCTCTCCGGGCGGGGGACAAGAGACCCAGTACTTC
CASSSPGGGQETQYF
>TRBV10-3|NA|TRBJ2-5|NA
TGTGCCATAGCCATCGGGGGAAGGGAGACCCAGTACTTC
CAIAIGGRETQYF
>TRBV18|NA|TRBJ1-1|TRBD1
TGTGCCAGCTCACTGGGGACAGCCAGGAACACTGAAGCTTTCTTT
CASSLGTARNTEAFF
>TRBV4-2|few|TRBJ1-3|NA
TGTGCCAGCAGCCAAGATTTGGGGGGTACTGGAAACACCATATATTTT
CASSQDLGGTGNTIYF
>TRBV7-8|NA|TRBJ2-2|TRBD1
TGTGCCAGCAGCTTAGCTACAGGGGGCGAGAGCGGGGAGCTGTTTTTT
CASSLATGGESGELFF
>TRBV9|many|TRBJ2-6|NA
TGTGCCAGCAGCCCAGGGGGGCCTGGGGCCAACGTCCTGACTTTC
CASSPGGPGANVLTF
>TRBV30|NA|TRBJ1-2|NA
TGTGCCTGGAGTGTCCGACATTGGGAGTTCTATGGCTACACCTTC
CAWSVRHWEFYGYTF